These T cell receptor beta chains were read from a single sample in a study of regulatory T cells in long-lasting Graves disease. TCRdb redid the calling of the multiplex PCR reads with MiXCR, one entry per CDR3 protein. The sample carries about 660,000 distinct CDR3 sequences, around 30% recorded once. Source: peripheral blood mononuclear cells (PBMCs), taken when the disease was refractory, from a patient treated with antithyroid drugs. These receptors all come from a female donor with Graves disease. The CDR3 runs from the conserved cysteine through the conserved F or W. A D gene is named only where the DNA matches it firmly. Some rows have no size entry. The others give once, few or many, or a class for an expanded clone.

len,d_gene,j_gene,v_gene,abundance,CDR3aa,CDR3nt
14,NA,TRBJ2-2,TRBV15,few,CATSRDRTAGELFF,TGTGCCACCAGCAGAGACCGCACCGCCGGGGAGCTGTTTTTT
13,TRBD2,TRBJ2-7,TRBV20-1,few,CSAREAGVGKQYF,TGCAGTGCTAGAGAGGCGGGGGTAGGAAAGCAGTACTTC
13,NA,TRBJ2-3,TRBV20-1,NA,CSATRTNTDTQYF,TGCAGTGCTACCCGGACTAACACAGATACGCAGTATTTT
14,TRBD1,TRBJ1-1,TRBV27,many,CASSLLTGVGEAFF,TGTGCCAGCAGTTTGCTGACAGGGGTAGGTGAAGCTTTCTTT
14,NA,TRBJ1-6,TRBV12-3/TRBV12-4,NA,CASSFTSPNSPLHF,TGTGCCAGCAGTTTCACGTCCCCCAATTCACCCCTCCACTTT
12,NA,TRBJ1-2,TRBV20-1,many,CSARGQIYGYTF,TGCAGTGCTAGAGGCCAAATCTATGGCTACACCTTC
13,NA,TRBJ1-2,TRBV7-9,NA,CASSFSEGSGYTF,TGTGCCAGCAGCTTTAGTGAGGGGTCGGGCTACACCTTC
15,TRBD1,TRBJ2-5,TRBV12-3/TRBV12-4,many,CASSPGDRVVGTQYF,TGTGCCAGCAGTCCAGGGGACAGGGTCGTTGGGACCCAGTACTTC
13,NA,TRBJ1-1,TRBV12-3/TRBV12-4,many,CASSLGVHTEAFF,TGTGCCAGCAGTTTAGGGGTGCACACTGAAGCTTTCTTT
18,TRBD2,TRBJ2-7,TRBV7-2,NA,CASSLASGRAVSSYEQYF,TGTGCCAGCAGCCTGGCTAGCGGGAGGGCCGTCAGCTCCTACGAGCAGTACTTC
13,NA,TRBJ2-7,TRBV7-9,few,CASSFREPPEQYF,TGTGCCAGCAGCTTTAGGGAGCCACCCGAGCAGTACTTC
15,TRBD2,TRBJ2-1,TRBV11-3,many,CASSLRGELYNEQFF,TGTGCCAGCAGCTTACGGGGGGAGCTCTACAATGAGCAGTTCTTC
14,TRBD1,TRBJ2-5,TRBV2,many,CASSPWTGQETQYF,TGTGCCAGCAGTCCTTGGACAGGCCAAGAGACCCAGTACTTC
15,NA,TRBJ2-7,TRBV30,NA,CAWSVLTGASGEQYF,TGTGCCTGGAGTGTACTGACAGGCGCCTCTGGCGAGCAGTACTTC
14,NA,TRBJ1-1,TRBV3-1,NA,CASTQEGRVTEAFF,TGTGCCAGCACCCAGGAGGGGCGCGTGACTGAAGCTTTCTTT
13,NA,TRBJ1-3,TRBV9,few,CASSPSRGNTIYF,TGTGCCAGCAGCCCGAGCCGTGGAAACACCATATATTTT
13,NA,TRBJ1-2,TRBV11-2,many,CASSHGLSDGYTF,TGTGCCAGCAGCCATGGACTGAGCGATGGCTACACCTTC
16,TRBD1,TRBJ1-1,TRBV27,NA,CASSRNRGAQNTEAFF,TGTGCCAGCAGTCGAAACAGGGGGGCTCAGAACACTGAAGCTTTCTTT
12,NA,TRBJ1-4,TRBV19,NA,CASSRLDEKLFF,TGTGCCAGTAGTAGGCTGGATGAAAAACTGTTTTTT
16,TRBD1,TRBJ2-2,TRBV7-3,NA,CASSSYRGANTGELFF,TGTGCCAGCAGCTCGTACAGGGGCGCCAACACCGGGGAGCTGTTTTTT
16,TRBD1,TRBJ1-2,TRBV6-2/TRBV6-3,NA,CASSYKGTAWGYGYTF,TGTGCCAGCAGTTACAAGGGGACAGCGTGGGGCTATGGCTACACCTTC
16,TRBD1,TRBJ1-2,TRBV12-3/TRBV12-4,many,CASSPSRTGVNYGYTF,TGTGCCAGCAGCCCGTCCAGGACAGGGGTTAACTATGGCTACACCTTC
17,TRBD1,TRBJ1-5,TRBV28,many,CASSSSVRDRGNQPQHF,TGTGCCAGCAGTTCGAGCGTCCGGGACAGGGGGAATCAGCCCCAGCATTTT
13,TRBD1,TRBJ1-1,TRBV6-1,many,CASSRTGLREAFF,TGTGCCAGCAGTCGGACAGGCTTACGTGAAGCTTTCTTT
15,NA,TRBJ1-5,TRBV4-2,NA,CASSQDRGFNQPQHF,TGTGCCAGCAGCCAAGATCGGGGTTTCAATCAGCCCCAGCATTTT
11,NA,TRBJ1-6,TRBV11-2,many,CASSSNSPLHF,TGTGCCAGCAGCTCTAATTCACCCCTCCACTTT
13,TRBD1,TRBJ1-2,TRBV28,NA,CASKYRGRDGYTF,TGTGCCAGCAAATACAGGGGGCGCGATGGCTACACCTTC
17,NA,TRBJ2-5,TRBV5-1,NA,CASSLLGHQLSQETQYF,TGCGCCAGCAGCTTGCTCGGGCACCAACTAAGCCAAGAGACCCAGTACTTC
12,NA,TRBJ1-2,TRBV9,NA,CASSVVRDGYTF,TGTGCCAGCAGCGTAGTCCGGGATGGCTACACCTTC
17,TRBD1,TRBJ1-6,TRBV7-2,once,CASSRRQGGSYNSPLHF,TGTGCCAGCAGCAGGCGACAGGGAGGCTCCTATAATTCACCCCTCCACTTT
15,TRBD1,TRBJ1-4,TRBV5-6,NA,CASSFVWDSNEKLFF,TGTGCCAGCAGCTTTGTTTGGGACAGTAATGAAAAACTGTTTTTT
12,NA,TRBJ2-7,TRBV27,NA,CASGRSSYEQYF,TGTGCCAGCGGTCGATCTAGCTACGAGCAGTACTTC
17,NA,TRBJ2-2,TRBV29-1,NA,CSVEKGGSAKNTGELFF,TGCAGCGTTGAAAAAGGGGGTAGCGCGAAGAACACCGGGGAGCTGTTTTTT
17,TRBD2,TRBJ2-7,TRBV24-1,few,CATSGSGRAMGKNEQYF,TGTGCCACCAGTGGTAGCGGGAGGGCCATGGGGAAAAACGAGCAGTACTTC
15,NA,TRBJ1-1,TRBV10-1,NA,CASSAGPRPRTEAFF,TGCGCCAGCAGCGCGGGGCCCCGACCCCGCACTGAAGCTTTCTTT
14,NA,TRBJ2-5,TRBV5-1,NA,CASSLNMFQETQYF,TGCGCCAGCAGCTTGAATATGTTCCAAGAGACCCAGTACTTC
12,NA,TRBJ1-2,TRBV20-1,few,CSAQDRDYGYTF,TGCAGTGCCCAGGACAGAGACTATGGCTACACCTTC
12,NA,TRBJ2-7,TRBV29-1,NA,CSVATVTYEQYF,TGCAGCGTTGCGACGGTTACCTACGAGCAGTACTTC
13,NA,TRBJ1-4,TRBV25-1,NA,CASLSRDNEKLFF,TGTGCCAGCCTATCAAGAGACAATGAAAAACTGTTTTTT
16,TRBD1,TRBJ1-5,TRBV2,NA,CASSGPFGTGNQPQHF,TGTGCCAGCAGTGGTCCGTTCGGGACAGGGAATCAGCCCCAGCATTTT
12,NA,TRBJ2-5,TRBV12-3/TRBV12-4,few,CASRTSSGTQYF,TGTGCCAGCAGAACTTCCTCGGGGACCCAGTACTTC
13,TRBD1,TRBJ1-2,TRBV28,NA,CASSLTGGYGYIF,TGTGCCAGCAGTTTAACAGGGGGCTATGGCTACATCTTC
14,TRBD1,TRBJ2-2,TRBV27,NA,CASGTGGALGELFF,TGTGCCAGCGGGACAGGGGGCGCACTGGGGGAGCTGTTTTTT
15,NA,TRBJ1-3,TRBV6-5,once,CASRYSEGAGNTIYF,TGTGCCAGCAGATACTCGGAGGGTGCGGGAAACACCATATATTTT
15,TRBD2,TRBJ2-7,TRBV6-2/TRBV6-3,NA,CASSYSMVAGYEQYF,TGTGCCAGCAGTTACTCGATGGTAGCGGGATACGAGCAGTACTTC
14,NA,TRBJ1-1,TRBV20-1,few,CSARVSRMNTEAFF,TGCAGTGCTAGGGTGTCGAGGATGAACACTGAAGCTTTCTTT
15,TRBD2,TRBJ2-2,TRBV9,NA,CASSRGTTNTGELFF,TGTGCCAGCAGCCGGGGGACTACGAACACCGGGGAGCTGTTTTTT
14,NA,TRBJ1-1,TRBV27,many,CASAEGGVNTEAFF,TGTGCCAGCGCGGAGGGGGGCGTGAACACTGAAGCTTTCTTT
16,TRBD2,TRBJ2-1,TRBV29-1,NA,CSVEGLAGGPYNEQFF,TGCAGCGTTGAAGGACTAGCGGGAGGACCCTACAATGAGCAGTTCTTC
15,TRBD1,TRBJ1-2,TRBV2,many,CASSERDRGSYGYTF,TGTGCCAGCAGTGAAAGGGACAGGGGGTCCTATGGCTACACCTTC
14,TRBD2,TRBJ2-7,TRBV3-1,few,CASSLVGLAYEQYF,TGTGCCAGCAGCCTTGTGGGACTAGCTTACGAGCAGTACTTC
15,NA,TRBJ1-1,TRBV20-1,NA,CSARPPGAGNTEAFF,TGCAGTGCTAGGCCCCCGGGGGCCGGGAACACTGAAGCTTTCTTT
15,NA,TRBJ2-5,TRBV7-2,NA,CASSPGTLSGETQYF,TGTGCCAGCAGCCCCGGGACACTCTCGGGAGAGACCCAGTACTTC
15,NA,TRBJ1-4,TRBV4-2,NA,CASSIPQGQNEKLFF,TGTGCCAGCAGCATCCCTCAGGGGCAGAATGAAAAACTGTTTTTT
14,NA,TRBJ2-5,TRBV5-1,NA,CASSPTGFKETQYF,TGCGCCAGCAGCCCAACTGGCTTTAAAGAGACCCAGTACTTC
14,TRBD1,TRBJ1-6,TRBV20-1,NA,CSAKETGENSPLHF,TGCAGTGCTAAAGAGACAGGGGAGAATTCACCCCTCCACTTT
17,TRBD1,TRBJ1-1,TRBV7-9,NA,CASSLVAGGPGVTEAFF,TGTGCCAGCAGCTTAGTGGCAGGGGGCCCAGGAGTCACTGAAGCTTTCTTT